This paragraph covers one TCR beta chain sequence. Its target is unknown. This sample was included in a study of yellow fever vaccine responses in identical twins. Study findings and constraints: As reported, the vaccine T cell response of twins seemed partly convergent and partly personalized.

Trimming took 5 bases from V and 3 from J, leaving 13 bases between them. The CDR3 is made up of 14 amino acids. Germline V gene sequence: CDR1 SEHNR, CDR2 FQNEAQ (reference sequence). One entry per CDR3 protein results from TCRdb running MiXCR on the RT-PCR reads. The sample has some 20,000 distinct CDR3 sequences; around 74% are singletons. The sample was T cells from blood (PBMCs), unsorted or a sorted subset (not recorded which), taken before or after yellow fever vaccination (not recorded which). This TCR was sampled from a woman younger than 30 who received the yellow fever vaccine. V is TRBV7-9 and J is TRBJ1-1, with D maybe TRBD1 (5 bases). CDR3 loop: CASSRGGKDTEAFF. The CDR3 DNA reads as TGTGCCAGCAGCCGGGGGGGTAAGGACACTGAAGCTTTCTTT.